One and the same sample provided the 31 T cell receptor beta chains below, sequenced in a study of T-cell reconstitution after alpha-beta-depleted transplantation in children. A library of TCRbeta sequences, prepared with unique molecular identifiers, was generated. Each CDR3 protein gets one entry after TCRdb re-called the PCR reads with MiXCR. The sample contains some 600,000 distinct CDR3 sequences, roughly 13% of which appear only once. This sample comprised PBMCs, mostly from graft donor cells, obtained 360 days after TCRalphabeta/CD19-depleted stem cell transplant. The source is a male patient younger than 18 who had a stem cell transplant for acute myeloid leukemia, so the T cells may come from the graft donor.

This clonotype appeared a few times. The genes are TRBV12-3 or TRBV12-4 and TRBJ2-3, with 8 bases identical to TRBD2. Trimming cost V 2 bases and J 2 bases; bases outside gene matches: 6. This CDR3 spans 16 amino acids. This chain's CDR3 is CASSLTPGGYTDTQYF. The CDR3 region has the DNA TGTGCCAGCAGTTTAACACCGGGGGGGTACACAGATACGCAGTATTTT.

The table lists this clonotype with a few counts. This chain connects TRBV7-9 to TRBJ1-2, with TRBD1 identical over 8 bases. Germline CDR1 reads SEHNR; CDR2 reads FQNEAQ (reference sequence). The CDR3 runs to 14 residues. Trimming at V came to 1 base and at J to 4 bases, leaving 2 bases not matched to a gene. CDR3 in DNA: TGTGCCAGCAGCTTAGAGGGACAGGCCTATGGCTACACCTTC. It is translated as CASSLEGQAYGYTF.

There are a few counts of this clonotype. J is TRBJ2-1 and V is TRBV7-2; 11 bases are a match to TRBD2. V lost 5 bases and J lost 2; bases outside the gene matches: 8. This CDR3 has 17 residues. Per germline, CDR1 SGHTA and CDR2 FQGNSA. The CDR3, as DNA: TGTGCCAGCAGCAACACCCTAGCGGGAGGAGCCTACAATGAGCAGTTCTTC. It codes for CASSNTLAGGAYNEQFF. Based on the CDR3 plus reference TRBV7-2 and TRBJ2-1, the full variable domain is GAGVSQSPSNKVTEKGKDVELRCDPISGHTALYWYRQSLGQGLEFLIYFQGNSAPDKSGLPSDRFSAERTGGSVSTLTIQRTQQEDSAVYLCASSNTLAGGAYNEQFFGPGTRLTVL.

The chain recombines TRBV28 with TRBJ2-7; 13 bases fit TRBD2. Germline V gene data show CDR1 as MDHEN and CDR2 as SYDVKM. V was pared by 6 bases and J by 7 bases, with 21 bases of the junction left unmatched. The CDR3 runs to 19 residues. CDR3 DNA sequence: TGTGCCAGCAGAAACATTCTTGGGACTAGCGGGATTTACCCTACGGAGCAGTACTTC. This encodes CASRNILGTSGIYPTEQYF.

This clonotype was picked up a small number of times. The gene calls are TRBV28 and TRBJ2-7; TRBD2 agrees at 13 bases. Germline assignment: CDR1 MDHEN and CDR2 SYDVKM. V gave up 8 bases and J gave up 3 bases; unmatched junction bases: 10. The CDR3 has 16 amino acids. This CDR3 reads CASLRRTSGSRYEQYF. CDR3 in DNA: TGTGCCAGCCTAAGAAGGACTAGCGGGAGTCGCTACGAGCAGTACTTC.

This clonotype was recorded at least ten times. The genes are TRBV3-1 and TRBJ2-5; D call uncertain. Trimming removed 2 bases at V and 5 bases at J, with 12 bases between. The CDR3 has 14 amino acids. Germline CDR1 LGHDT, CDR2 YNNKEL (reference sequence). This chain's CDR3 is CASSQPSSRETQYF. CDR3 nucleotides: TGTGCCAGCAGCCAACCTTCCTCGAGGGAGACCCAGTACTTC.

This rearrangement joins TRBV11-3 to TRBJ2-2, with D perhaps TRBD2 (5 bases). V lost 7 bases, J lost 5 bases, and 17 bases lay in between. The V gene's germline CDR1 is SGHNT and CDR2 YENEEA. The CDR3 runs to 15 residues. CDR3 protein: CASTLEGGGTGELFF. The CDR3 DNA is TGTGCCAGCACTCTTGAGGGTGGTGGAACCGGGGAGCTGTTTTTT.

The chain combines TRBV2 with TRBJ2-3; the D gene is possibly TRBD1 (7 bases). The CDR3 runs 13 residues. The V gene's germline CDR1 is SNHLY and CDR2 FYNNEI. The V end lost 8 bases, the J end lost 7 bases, and 16 bases lay between the germline ends. This CDR3 is CASPVPGGNTQYF. The CDR3 DNA reads TGTGCCAGCCCGGTTCCAGGGGGGAATACGCAGTATTTT.

At least ten counts were recorded for this clonotype. The chain combines TRBV20-1 with TRBJ2-7; no firm D call. This CDR3 is 13 amino acids long. Trimming shortened V by 5 bases and J by 2 bases, and 13 bases separated the two germline ends. In germline, CDR1 is DFQATT, CDR2 SNEGSKA (reference sequence). The chain's CDR3 is CSAGVSYTYEQYF. CDR3 DNA: TGCAGTGCTGGGGTTAGCTACACCTACGAGCAGTACTTC.

Ten or more counts support this clonotype. The chain employs TRBV14 and TRBJ1-3; D is ambiguous. Trimming cost V 0 bases and J 10 bases, with 10 bases left between them. The CDR3 is made up of 13 amino acids. Germline V gene lookup returns CDR1 SGHDN and CDR2 FVKESK. CDR3 sequence reads: CASSQDYSKTIYF. CDR3 bases: TGTGCCAGCAGCCAAGATTATTCAAAGACCATATATTTT.

This sequence joins TRBV6-2 or TRBV6-3 and TRBJ1-2; no firm D call. The CDR3 loop spans 13 amino acids. CDR1 and CDR2 from the germline V gene are MNHEY and SVGEGT. V was trimmed by 6 bases and J by 4 bases, leaving 12 bases between them. CDR3 bases: TGTGCCAGCAGGCGGACGCACTCCTATGGCTACACCTTC. Translated: CASRRTHSYGYTF.

The chain is built from TRBV12-3 or TRBV12-4 and TRBJ2-2, with 9 bases that match TRBD1. After removal of 5 bases from V and 5 bases from J, the junction contained 6 bases not matched to a gene. The CDR3 sequence is 15 residues long. The CDR3 DNA sequence: TGTGCCAGCAGTAGTGGGACAGGGATAACCGGGGAGCTGTTTTTT. This codes for CASSSGTGITGELFF.

This chain connects TRBV7-6 to TRBJ1-1; 7 nucleotides agree with TRBD1. There are 14 residues in the CDR3. V lost 2 bases and J lost 4; bases outside the gene matches: 4. Looked up from germline, CDR1 is SGHVS and CDR2 is FNYEAQ. The CDR3 here is CASSLQQGSTEAFF. The CDR3 bases are TGTGCCAGCAGCTTACAACAGGGGAGCACTGAAGCTTTCTTT.

The sample holds a few counts of this clonotype. This chain links TRBV6-1 with TRBJ2-6; 9 bases line up with TRBD1. The CDR3 totals 17 residues. V lost 7 bases to trimming and J lost 1 base; unmatched junction nucleotides: 8. Looked up from germline, CDR1 is MNHNS and CDR2 is SASEGT. CDR3 sequence reads: CASKAGTGFSGANVLTF. In DNA form, the CDR3 reads TGTGCCAGCAAGGCCGGGACAGGGTTTTCTGGGGCCAACGTCCTGACTTTC.

This clonotype has just a few counts. V and J are TRBV4-3 and TRBJ2-7, with TRBD2 matching over 7 bases. Germline CDR1 and CDR2: LGHNA and YSLEER. CDR3 length equals 16 residues. With V trimmed by 1 base and J by 7 bases, 13 bases remained unmatched. The CDR3, as DNA: TGCGCCAGCAGCCAAGCGGTTGCCCTACTCGGGGGGGAGCAGTACTTC. Protein: CASSQAVALLGGEQYF.

The chain links TRBV19 to TRBJ2-2, with 10 bases lining up with TRBD1. Trimming took 7 bases from V and 4 from J; bases not matched to a gene: 12. The CDR3 is made up of 17 amino acids. The germline V gene has CDR1 LNHDA and CDR2 SQIVND (reference sequence). The CDR3 loop reads CASTRFIGQGVTGELFF. CDR3 bases: TGTGCCAGTACCCGTTTTATTGGACAGGGGGTCACCGGGGAGCTGTTTTTT.

The chain employs TRBV5-6 and TRBJ2-5; D could derive from TRBD1 or TRBD2 (5 bases each). V was clipped by 6 bases and J by 2 bases, with 14 bases between them. Germline loops: CDR1 SGHDT, CDR2 YYEEEE. The CDR3 is 14 residues long. CDR3 nucleotides: TGTGCCAGCACCTCCCGGGGCCTACAAGAGACCCAGTACTTC. Protein product: CASTSRGLQETQYF.

The genes are TRBV4-3 and TRBJ1-1, with D maybe TRBD1 (5 bases). Trimming pared 3 bases from V and 8 bases from J, leaving 16 bases between. Germline CDR1 LGHNA, CDR2 YSLEER. The CDR3 has 14 amino acids. CDR3 sequence reads: CASSQGSGGYEAFF. The CDR3 region has the DNA TGCGCCAGCAGCCAGGGGTCTGGGGGTTACGAAGCTTTCTTT.

The chain recombines TRBV12-3 or TRBV12-4 with TRBJ2-1; 7 nucleotides match TRBD2. This CDR3 has 19 residues. Trimming at V came to 2 bases and at J to 3 bases, leaving 16 bases not matched to a gene. CDR3 nucleotide sequence: TGTGCCAGCAGTTTAATGGGACTACGTAGTCCCCCCTACTACAATGAGCAGTTCTTC. The encoded protein is CASSLMGLRSPPYYNEQFF.

This clonotype was seen more than once but under ten times. CDR3 nucleotide sequence: TGCAGTGCTAGAGTAAATCAGCCCCAGCATTTT. Encoded protein: CSARVNQPQHF. The chain carries TRBV20-1 and TRBJ1-5; no definite D call. Germline V gives CDR1 DFQATT, CDR2 SNEGSKA (reference sequence). The length of the CDR3 is 11 residues. V was pared by 1 base and J by 4 bases, with 2 bases between.

This clonotype showed up just a few times. CDR3 sequence reads: CASSLVGTHLVAGELFF. Here the CDR3 DNA reads TGTGCCAGCAGCTTAGTGGGGACCCACCTTGTAGCCGGGGAGCTGTTTTTT. The chain joins TRBV7-6 to TRBJ2-2; D may be TRBD1 or TRBD2 (5 bases each). This CDR3 has 17 amino acids. The V gene's germline CDR1 is SGHVS and CDR2 FNYEAQ. Trimming left V 1 base short and J 6 bases short, with 18 bases between.

This clonotype was observed a few times. The V call is TRBV25-1, the J call TRBJ2-2; 7 bases match TRBD1. Looked up from germline, CDR1 is MGHDK and CDR2 is SYGVNS. The V gene end was trimmed by 3 bases and the J gene end by 0 bases; junction bases not matched to a gene: 7. The length of the CDR3 is 17 residues. The CDR3 region is CASSDPRTGANTGELFF. In DNA, the CDR3 is TGTGCCAGCAGTGACCCCCGGACAGGAGCGAACACCGGGGAGCTGTTTTTT.

The chain carries TRBV29-1 and TRBJ2-3; 8 nucleotides align to TRBD1. V dropped 7 bases and J dropped 6; count of bases not matched to a gene: 15. The germline V gene encodes CDR1 SQVTM and CDR2 ANQGSEA. The CDR3 runs 15 residues. Written as DNA, the CDR3 is TGCAGCGCCCCCGGGACAGGAATTGGGGGGGATACGCAGTATTTT. Residues: CSAPGTGIGGDTQYF.

The V gene is TRBV29-1, the J gene TRBJ2-7; weak D call: TRBD2 (5 bases). CDR1 SQVTM and CDR2 ANQGSEA come from the germline V gene. V was pared by 4 bases and J by 1 base, with 14 bases between. This CDR3 is 14 amino acids long. For the CDR3, the DNA is TGCAGCGTTGCTCGGACTTCCGATTCCTACGAGCAGTACTTC. Its translation is CSVARTSDSYEQYF.

The rearrangement uses TRBV20-1 and TRBJ2-1; D uncertain. The V and J ends lost 0 bases and 5 bases respectively, with 5 bases between them. Germline assignment: CDR1 DFQATT and CDR2 SNEGSKA (reference sequence). The CDR3 totals 12 residues. CDR3 DNA sequence: TGCAGTGCTAGAGATCTTGACAATGAGCAGTTCTTC. Residues: CSARDLDNEQFF.

This clonotype was counted ten times or more. J is TRBJ1-4 and V is TRBV28, with 7 bases fitting TRBD1. J gave up 7 bases and V 3 bases, and 5 bases lay outside the gene matches. CDR3 length: 14 residues. The V gene's germline CDR1 is MDHEN and CDR2 SYDVKM. Written as DNA, the CDR3 is TGTGCCAGCAGTTTGACAGGGCGGACTGAAAAACTGTTTTTT. It specifies CASSLTGRTEKLFF. The complete variable domain, with remaining parts taken from reference TRBV28 and TRBJ1-4, reads DVKVTQSSRYLVKRTGEKVFLECVQDMDHENMFWYRQDPGLGLRLIYFSYDVKMKEKGDIPEGYSVSREKKERFSLILESASTNQTSMYLCASSLTGRTEKLFFGSGTQLSVL.

The V call is TRBV6-5, the J call TRBJ2-4; D possibly corresponds to TRBD2 (5 bases). The CDR3 covers 14 residues. V was clipped by 2 bases and J by 2 bases, with 7 bases between them. Germline values: CDR1 MNHEY, CDR2 SVGAGI. The CDR3 DNA follows: TGTGCCAGCAGTTACGAGGGAACCAAAAACATTCAGTACTTC. The encoded protein is CASSYEGTKNIQYF.

The chain uses TRBV7-2 and TRBJ2-7, with 10 nucleotides matching TRBD2. The CDR3 has 17 residues. The V segment lost 5 bases and the J segment 4 bases; nucleotides outside the gene matches: 14. Germline CDR1 is SGHTA and CDR2 is FQGNSA. The CDR3, as DNA: TGTGCCAGCAGCGACGACTCCGGGACTAGCGTCCAATACGAGCAGTACTTC. Translated: CASSDDSGTSVQYEQYF. Using reference TRBV7-2 and TRBJ2-7 for the parts outside the CDR3, the full variable domain is GAGVSQSPSNKVTEKGKDVELRCDPISGHTALYWYRQSLGQGLEFLIYFQGNSAPDKSGLPSDRFSAERTGGSVSTLTIQRTQQEDSAVYLCASSDDSGTSVQYEQYFGPGTRLTVT.

This clonotype was observed many times. The chain recombines TRBV9 with TRBJ2-3; TRBD2 aligns across 7 bases. The germline V gene encodes CDR1 SGDLS and CDR2 YYNGEE. Unmatched junction bases numbered 7, after V lost 5 bases and J lost 1 base. The CDR3 covers 15 residues. The CDR3 region is CASSYKAGRTDTQYF. The CDR3 DNA reads as TGTGCCAGCAGTTACAAAGCGGGACGCACAGATACGCAGTATTTT.

This clonotype was picked up many times. This chain links TRBV7-3 with TRBJ2-7; D possibly corresponds to TRBD2 (6 bases). Trimming pared 2 bases from V and 3 bases from J, leaving 8 bases between. The length of the CDR3 is 13 residues. Germline CDR1 is SGHTA and CDR2 is FQGTGA. The CDR3 is CASSLAGFYEQYF. The CDR3 DNA reads TGTGCCAGCAGCTTAGCGGGATTCTACGAGCAGTACTTC. Together with reference TRBV7-3 and TRBJ2-7, the CDR3 gives the full variable domain: GAGVSQTPSNKVTEKGKYVELRCDPISGHTALYWYRQSLGQGPEFLIYFQGTGAADDSGLPNDRFFAVRPEGSVSTLKIQRTERGDSAVYLCASSLAGFYEQYFGPGTRLTVT.

The rearrangement links TRBV28 to TRBJ2-7; 7 bases are shared with TRBD1. The V gene end was trimmed by 7 bases and the J gene end by 6 bases; junction bases not matched to a gene: 12. The CDR3 runs 14 residues. The germline gives CDR1 MDHEN, CDR2 SYDVKM. CDR3 DNA sequence: TGTGCCAGCACCCCATATGACAGGGTGGGCGAGCAGTACTTC. It codes for CASTPYDRVGEQYF.